The present entry profiles one TCR beta chain with its context. This sample is part of a study of blood T cell repertoires in COVID-19. The CDR3 length is 18 residues. With 1 base clipped from V and 2 bases from J, the junction kept 9 bases outside the gene matches. Germline loops: CDR1 MGHRA, CDR2 YSYEKL. The data were produced by immunoSEQ multiplex PCR, yet TCRdb's version contains in-frame clones alone and is incomplete. The table shows some 420,000 clones, with around 87% occurring only once. This rearrangement joins TRBV4-1 to TRBJ1-5; TRBD1 matches at 9 bases. Sequences were obtained from PBMCs or T cells enriched from blood (not recorded which). The receptor comes from a man aged 25-40 years who had recovered from COVID-19. The CDR3 spells CASSQGPGQGIGNQPQHF. As DNA, the CDR3 is TGCGCCAGCAGCCAAGGACCGGGACAGGGAATCGGCAATCAGCCCCAGCATTTT.